These 13 T cell receptor beta chains were sequenced from one sample in a study of response to subunit inactivated influenza vaccine. In TCRdb, the RT-PCR reads were re-called with MiXCR into one record per CDR3 protein. The repertoire holds about 190,000 distinct CDR3 sequences, with about 15% as singletons. Sequencing used CD8+ T cells sorted from PBMCs, obtained approximately 5 days after vaccination. The receptors come from a man aged 50 to 59 who received an inactivated influenza vaccine.

This clonotype was seen a handful of times. The CDR3 nucleotides are TGTGCCAGCAGCCAGAAAGCCAATGGCCAAGAGACCCAGTACTTC. Its translation is CASSQKANGQETQYF. The chain has TRBV4-2 and TRBJ2-5, with unresolved D. Germline lookup yields CDR1 LGHNA and CDR2 YNFKEQ. The ends were cut back, 3 bases at V and 1 base at J, with 12 bases in the middle. This CDR3 has 15 residues.

This clonotype was recorded a few times. V and J are TRBV4-2 and TRBJ2-7, with 7 nucleotides matching TRBD1. The V segment lost 1 base and the J segment 2 bases; nucleotides outside the gene matches: 8. The germline gives CDR1 LGHNA, CDR2 YNFKEQ. CDR3 length: 16 residues. As DNA, the CDR3 is TGTGCCAGCAGCCAAGGATTTCAGGGGGATCCCTACGAGCAGTACTTC. Protein sequence: CASSQGFQGDPYEQYF.

The gene calls are TRBV19 and TRBJ2-1; unclear D gene. This CDR3 region has 13 residues. Looked up from germline, CDR1 is LNHDA and CDR2 is SQIVND (reference sequence). V was clipped by 2 bases and J by 3 bases, with 5 bases between them. The CDR3 DNA reads as TGTGCCAGTAGTATAATAGTCTACAATGAGCAGTTCTTC. Translating it yields CASSIIVYNEQFF.

This clonotype was seen ten or more times. Here the CDR3 reads CASSQVLAGGSTDTQYF. The CDR3, as DNA: TGTGCCAGCAGCCAAGTTCTTGCAGGGGGAAGCACAGATACGCAGTATTTT. The rearrangement joins TRBV4-2 to TRBJ2-3; 7 nucleotides match TRBD1. Looked up from germline, CDR1 is LGHNA and CDR2 is YNFKEQ. Unmatched junction bases numbered 7, after V lost 1 base and J lost 0 bases. The CDR3 totals 17 residues.

V and J are TRBV18 and TRBJ2-5; 8 nucleotides line up with TRBD1. V lost 2 bases to trimming and J lost 5 bases; unmatched junction nucleotides: 19. Per germline, CDR1 KGHSH and CDR2 LQKENI. The CDR3 runs 19 residues. CDR3 DNA: TGTGCCAGCTCACCAGCTTGGCCCCACAGTGACAGGGGCGCGGAGACCCAGTACTTC. It codes for CASSPAWPHSDRGAETQYF. The variable domain in full, completed from reference TRBV18 and TRBJ2-5, reads NAGVMQNPRHLVRRRGQEARLRCSPMKGHSHVYWYRQLPEEGLKFMVYLQKENIIDESGMPKERFSAEFPKEGPSILRIQQVVRGDSAAYFCASSPAWPHSDRGAETQYFGPGTRLLVL.

The genes are TRBV6-1 and TRBJ1-2, with a possible D match to TRBD1 (5 bases). The CDR3 consists of 15 residues. The V end lost 6 bases, the J end lost 5 bases, and 19 bases lay between the germline ends. CDR1 is MNHNS and CDR2 is SASEGT in the germline V gene. The CDR3 region has the DNA TGTGCCAGCAGACCAGCCCGGGACGGGATTTATGGCTACACCTTC. It codes for CASRPARDGIYGYTF.

The J gene is TRBJ2-7, the V gene TRBV30, with D possibly being TRBD1 (6 bases). Trimming shortened V by 3 bases and J by 0 bases, and 12 bases separated the two germline ends. This CDR3 comprises 14 residues. In germline, CDR1 is GTSNPN, CDR2 SVGIG (reference sequence). The CDR3 DNA reads TGTGCCTGGAGGGAAACGACAGGCTCCTACGAGCAGTACTTC. It codes for CAWRETTGSYEQYF.

This clonotype was picked up a small number of times. The V call is TRBV24-1, the J call TRBJ2-3, with 7 bases matching TRBD2. This CDR3 has 16 amino acids. The V gene's germline CDR1 is KGHDR and CDR2 SFDVKD. Trimming removed 4 bases from V and 4 bases from J; junction bases left unmatched: 10. The CDR3 nucleotides are TGTGCCACCAGTGACCGCAGCGGGATCCGGCCAGATACGCAGTATTTT. This translates into CATSDRSGIRPDTQYF.

This chain joins TRBV5-6 and TRBJ2-2; 7 bases map to TRBD1. V was clipped by 4 bases and J by 0 bases; unmatched bases: 6. This CDR3 region has 16 residues. The germline CDR1 and CDR2 sequences are SGHDT and YYEEEE. CDR3 residues: CASSGGQNPNTGELFF. The DNA for the CDR3 is TGTGCCAGCAGCGGGGGACAGAACCCGAACACCGGGGAGCTGTTTTTT.

The rearrangement joins TRBV27 to TRBJ2-7; D gene unclear. Trimming removed 5 bases from V and 7 bases from J, with 12 bases in between. CDR3 size: 12 residues. The germline CDR1 and CDR2 sequences are MNHEY and SMNVEV (reference sequence). The CDR3 here is CASSGIGREQYF. The CDR3 DNA reads TGTGCCAGCAGTGGGATTGGTCGGGAGCAGTACTTC.

Ten or more counts support this clonotype. This rearrangement joins TRBV7-8 to TRBJ2-2; D unclear. Germline CDR1 is SGHVS and CDR2 is FQNEAQ. The length of the CDR3 is 11 residues. V was trimmed by 6 bases and J by 4 bases, leaving 3 bases between them. The CDR3 nucleotides are TGTGCCAGCAGTGTCACCGGGGAGCTGTTTTTT. Amino acids: CASSVTGELFF.

The chain joins TRBV6-2 or TRBV6-3 to TRBJ2-7; TRBD1 agrees at 8 bases. There are 14 residues in the CDR3. Germline CDR1 MNHEY, CDR2 SVGEGT. V lost 2 bases, J lost 3 bases, and 3 bases stayed unmatched. CDR3 bases: TGTGCCAGCAGTTACGGCGGACAGGGCTACGAGCAGTACTTC. Protein: CASSYGGQGYEQYF.

This clonotype was seen only a few times. The rearrangement uses TRBV4-3 and TRBJ2-5, with 9 bases that match TRBD1. Germline assignment: CDR1 LGHNA and CDR2 YSLEER. V shed 3 bases and J 1 base; nucleotides not matched to a gene: 6. CDR3 length: 16 amino acids. CDR3 DNA sequence: TGCGCCAGCAGCCAGGTGACAGGGGGGATCCAAGAGACCCAGTACTTC. Translation gives CASSQVTGGIQETQYF.